This TCR beta chain stems from a study of cytomegalovirus exposure and HLA in healthy donors. The study's findings and limits: What a later analysis reportedly showed was that an Asian-associated ancestry cluster had fewer N-insertions than the approximately 700-donor mean.

The study ran its PCR with 60 Vbeta and 13 Jbeta primers. Sequencing used immunoSEQ multiplex PCR; TCRdb keeps in-frame clones, though not all of them. The repertoire includes 200,000 to 250,000 clones, over 80% of them detected once, and about 10% sits in the top ten. Concerning this clone itself: The antigen remains unidentified. Relative to the germline gene, one junction end is altered; a read error may explain this.

Sequencing input: PBMCs. The sequence was collected from a woman aged 45-65 years in good health and CMV-seropositive.

CDR3 coding DNA: TGTTCCAGCAGCTTAGTTTCGGGGACCGGGGAGCTGTTTTTT. Translation: CSSSLVSGTGELFF. V usage is TRBV7-9 and J usage is TRBJ2-2, with a weak D call TRBD2 (5 bases). The CDR3 extends over 14 amino acids. In germline, CDR1 is SEHNR, CDR2 FQNEAQ (reference sequence).